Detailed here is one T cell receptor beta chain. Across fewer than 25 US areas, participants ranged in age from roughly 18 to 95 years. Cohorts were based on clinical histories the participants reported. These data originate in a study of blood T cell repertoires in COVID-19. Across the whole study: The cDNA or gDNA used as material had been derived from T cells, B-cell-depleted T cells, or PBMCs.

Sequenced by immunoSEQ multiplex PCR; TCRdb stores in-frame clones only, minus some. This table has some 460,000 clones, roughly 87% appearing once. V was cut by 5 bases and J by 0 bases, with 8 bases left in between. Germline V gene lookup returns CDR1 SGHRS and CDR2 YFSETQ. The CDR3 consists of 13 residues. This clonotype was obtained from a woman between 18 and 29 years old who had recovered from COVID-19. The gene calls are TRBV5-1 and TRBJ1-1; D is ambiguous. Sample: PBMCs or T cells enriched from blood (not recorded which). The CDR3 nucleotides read TGCGCCAGCAGTTCTACAGTGAACACTGAAGCTTTCTTT. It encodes CASSSTVNTEAFF.